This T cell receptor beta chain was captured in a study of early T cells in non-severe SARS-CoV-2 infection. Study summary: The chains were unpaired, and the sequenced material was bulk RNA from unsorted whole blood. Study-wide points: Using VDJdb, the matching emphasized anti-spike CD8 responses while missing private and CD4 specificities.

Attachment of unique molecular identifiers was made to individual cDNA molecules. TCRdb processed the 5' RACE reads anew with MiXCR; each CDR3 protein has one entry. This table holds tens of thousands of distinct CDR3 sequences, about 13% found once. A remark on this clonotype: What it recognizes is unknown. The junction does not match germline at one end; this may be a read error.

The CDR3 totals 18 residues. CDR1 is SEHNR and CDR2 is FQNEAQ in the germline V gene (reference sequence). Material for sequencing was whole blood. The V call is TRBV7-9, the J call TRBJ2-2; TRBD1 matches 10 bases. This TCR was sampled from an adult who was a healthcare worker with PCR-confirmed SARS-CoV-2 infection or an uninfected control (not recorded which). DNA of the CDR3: TGTGCCAGCAGCTTAGGGGACAGGGGAAAAGCGAACACCGGGGAGCTGTTCTTT. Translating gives CASSLGDRGKANTGELFF.